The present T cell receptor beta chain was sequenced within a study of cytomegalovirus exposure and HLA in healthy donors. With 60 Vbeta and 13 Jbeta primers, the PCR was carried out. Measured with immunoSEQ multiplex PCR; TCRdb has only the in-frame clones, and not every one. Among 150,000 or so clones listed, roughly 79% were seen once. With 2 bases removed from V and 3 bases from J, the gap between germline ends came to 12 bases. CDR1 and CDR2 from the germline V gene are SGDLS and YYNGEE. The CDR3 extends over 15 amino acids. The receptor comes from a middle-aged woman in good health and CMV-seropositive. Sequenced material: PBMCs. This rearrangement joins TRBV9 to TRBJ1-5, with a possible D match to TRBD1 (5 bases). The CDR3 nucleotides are TGTGCCAGCAGCGTTGCGGGACTGCTCAATCAGCCCCAGCATTTT. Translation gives CASSVAGLLNQPQHF.